The 8 T cell receptor beta chains below come from one sample, sequenced in a study of blood T cell repertoires in COVID-19. Generated by immunoSEQ multiplex PCR, the TCRdb table keeps only in-frame clones and is missing some. The table has 250,000 to 350,000 clones, 80% to 90% seen once. Source material: PBMCs or T cells enriched from blood (not recorded which). The receptors derive from a young woman who had recovered from COVID-19.

This chain links TRBV9 with TRBJ1-1; tentative D call: TRBD1 (5 bases). Germline V gene sequence: CDR1 SGDLS, CDR2 YYNGEE. V was trimmed by 3 bases and J by 3 bases, leaving 9 bases between them. The length of the CDR3 is 13 residues. The chain's CDR3 is CASSEGTHTEAFF. The CDR3 nucleotides read TGTGCCAGCAGCGAGGGGACTCACACTGAAGCTTTCTTT. Looking up the rest from reference TRBV9 and TRBJ1-1 gives the full variable domain: DSGVTQTPKHLITATGQRVTLRCSPRSGDLSVYWYQQSLDQGLQFLIQYYNGEERAKGNILERFSAQQFPDLHSELNLSSLELGDSALYFCASSEGTHTEAFFGQGTRLTVV.

The chain joins TRBV5-1 to TRBJ1-1; tentatively, D is TRBD1 (6 bases). The CDR3 covers 15 residues. Trimming shortened V by 7 bases and J by 3 bases, and 19 bases separated the two germline ends. Germline lookup yields CDR1 SGHRS and CDR2 YFSETQ. The CDR3, as DNA: TGCGCCAGCTTGTCTGGGGGGGCGCAGGACACTGAAGCTTTCTTT. Translation gives CASLSGGAQDTEAFF.

V and J are TRBV28 and TRBJ2-2; a weak D match, TRBD1 (5 bases). V lost 6 bases to trimming and J lost 1 base, with 18 bases between them. The CDR3 consists of 17 residues. Germline V gene lookup returns CDR1 MDHEN and CDR2 SYDVKM. The CDR3 region is CASRQDRGSENTGELFF. DNA of the CDR3: TGTGCCAGCAGACAGGATAGGGGCAGCGAGAACACCGGGGAGCTGTTTTTT.

The rearrangement joins TRBV6-4 to TRBJ2-3, with 12 bases fitting TRBD2. Germline CDR1 is MRHNA and CDR2 is SNTAGT. With 0 bases clipped from V and 4 bases from J, the junction kept 2 bases outside the gene matches. The CDR3 has 16 residues. The CDR3 reads CASSDSASGGADTQYF. In DNA form, the CDR3 reads TGTGCCAGCAGTGACTCAGCTAGCGGGGGGGCAGATACGCAGTATTTT.

The CDR3 coding sequence is TGTGCCAGCAACGAGCTCAGTTTGGGGGGAGGGGAAAACACTGAAGCTTTCTTT. This gives the protein CASNELSLGGGENTEAFF. The chain has TRBV28 and TRBJ1-1, with D perhaps TRBD1 (5 bases). V lost 7 bases and J 2 bases, leaving 26 bases between the germline ends. Per germline, CDR1 MDHEN and CDR2 SYDVKM. There are 18 residues in the CDR3.

The J gene is TRBJ2-2, the V gene TRBV5-1, with TRBD2 matching 11 bases. The CDR3 runs to 18 residues. J lost 2 bases, V lost 5 bases, and 11 bases had no gene match. From germline, CDR1 is SGHRS and CDR2 YFSETQ. The CDR3 sequence is CASSRIPSGGTNTGELFF. CDR3 in DNA: TGCGCCAGCAGTCGGATCCCTAGCGGGGGGACCAACACCGGGGAGCTGTTTTTT.

The chain links TRBV7-2 to TRBJ1-1; D gene unclear. From germline, CDR1 is SGHTA and CDR2 FQGNSA. CDR3 length: 14 residues. V was trimmed by 2 bases and J by 5 bases, leaving 12 bases between them. The CDR3 coding sequence is TGTGCCAGCAGCTTATCGGGTGGTCGGACTGAAGCTTTCTTT. Translated: CASSLSGGRTEAFF. Together with reference TRBV7-2 and TRBJ1-1, the CDR3 gives the full variable domain: GAGVSQSPSNKVTEKGKDVELRCDPISGHTALYWYRQSLGQGLEFLIYFQGNSAPDKSGLPSDRFSAERTGGSVSTLTIQRTQQEDSAVYLCASSLSGGRTEAFFGQGTRLTVV.

The J gene is TRBJ1-1, the V gene TRBV6-5; unclear D gene. The V end lost 7 bases, the J end lost 6 bases, and 15 bases lay between the germline ends. This CDR3 region has 13 residues. CDR1 is MNHEY and CDR2 is SVGAGI in the germline V gene. DNA for the CDR3: TGTGCCAGCACCGTAGGTTTCAGCGCTGAAGCTTTCTTT. Translating gives CASTVGFSAEAFF.